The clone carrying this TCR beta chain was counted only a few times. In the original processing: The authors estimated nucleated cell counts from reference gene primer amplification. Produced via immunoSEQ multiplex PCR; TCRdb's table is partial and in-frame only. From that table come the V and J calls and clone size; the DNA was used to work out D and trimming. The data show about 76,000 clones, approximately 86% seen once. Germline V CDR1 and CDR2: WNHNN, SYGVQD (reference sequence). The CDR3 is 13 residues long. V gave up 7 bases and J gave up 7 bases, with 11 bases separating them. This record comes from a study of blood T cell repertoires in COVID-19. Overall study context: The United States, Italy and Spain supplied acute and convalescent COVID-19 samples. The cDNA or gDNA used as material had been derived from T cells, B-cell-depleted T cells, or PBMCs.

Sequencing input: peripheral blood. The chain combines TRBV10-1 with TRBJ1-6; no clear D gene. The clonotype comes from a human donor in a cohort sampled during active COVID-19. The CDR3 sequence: CASTESGNSPLHF. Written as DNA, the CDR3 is TGCGCCAGCACGGAGAGTGGGAATTCACCCCTCCACTTT.